One and the same sample provided the 17 T cell receptor beta chains below, sequenced in a study of T cell changes during pregnancy in multiple sclerosis (dated by TCRdb to between 2018 and 2021). Libraries were built with the immunoSEQ multiplex PCR assay. The clones in this table, taken by TCRdb from immuneACCESS, are in-frame only. Not every clone is retained; where verified, under half of the shortfall comes from an unresolved V gene, and the cause of the rest is unknown. This sample gives roughly 110,000 clones in total; under 95% of them show up just once. 0.78% of the sample is in the top ten clones. The specimen comprised peripheral blood, sampled in the third trimester of pregnancy. These receptors originate from a female donor in good health, enrolled as a control in a pregnancy study.

This chain links TRBV7-3 with TRBJ1-1; the D gene is possibly TRBD1 (6 bases). V was cut by 2 bases and J by 4 bases, with 17 bases left in between. CDR3 length: 16 residues. Germline assignment: CDR1 SGHTA and CDR2 FQGTGA. CDR3 residues: CASSLRGGPGGTEAFF. CDR3 in DNA: TGTGCCAGCAGCTTACGGGGGGGCCCGGGCGGCACTGAAGCTTTCTTT.

This chain links TRBV13 with TRBJ2-5; the match to TRBD1 covers 9 bases. This CDR3 region has 14 residues. From germline, CDR1 is PRHDT and CDR2 FYEKMQ (reference sequence). V lost 5 bases, J lost 5 bases, and 6 bases stayed unmatched. CDR3 in amino acids: CASSPRQGGETQYF. The CDR3 region has the DNA TGTGCCAGCAGCCCGCGACAGGGGGGGGAGACCCAGTACTTC.

By share of the sample, this clone is medium-sized (0.01 to 0.1%). The CDR3 loop reads CASGPDRDGYTF. The CDR3 DNA is TGTGCTAGTGGCCCGGACAGGGACGGCTACACCTTC. The V call is TRBV12-5, the J call TRBJ1-2; 8 bases agree with TRBD1. CDR3 length: 12 residues. The junction had 5 bases not matched to a gene; V was cut back by 6 bases and J by 8 bases. Germline values: CDR1 LGHNT, CDR2 FRNRAP.

This chain links TRBV12-5 with TRBJ1-2, with D unclear. The germline V gene encodes CDR1 LGHNT and CDR2 FRNRAP. The CDR3 length is 14 residues. V shed 0 bases and J shed 5 bases, with 10 bases lying between them. The CDR3 DNA is TGTGCTAGTGGTTTGGTACGGGAAGATTATGGCTACACCTTC. Protein sequence: CASGLVREDYGYTF.

This sequence joins TRBV6-5 and TRBJ2-7, with 8 bases aligning to TRBD1. V was clipped by 4 bases and J by 4 bases; unmatched bases: 9. The CDR3 is 15 amino acids. Per germline, CDR1 MNHEY and CDR2 SVGAGI. CDR3 sequence (DNA): TGTGCCAGCAGTTTAGGACAGGGACTTCTATACGAGCAGTACTTC. This translates into CASSLGQGLLYEQYF.

This clone was seen only once. The chain is built from TRBV19 and TRBJ2-4, with 8 positions matching TRBD1. Germline V gene lookup returns CDR1 LNHDA and CDR2 SQIVND (reference sequence). V lost 6 bases and J lost 2; bases outside the gene matches: 3. The CDR3 sequence is 14 residues long. The CDR3 DNA is TGTGCCAGTAGCCGACAGGGGTCCAAAAACATTCAGTACTTC. It is translated as CASSRQGSKNIQYF.

The chain couples TRBV7-2 to TRBJ1-4, with unresolved D. Germline CDR1 SGHTA, CDR2 FQGNSA. The CDR3 covers 14 residues. Trimming stripped 1 base from V and 8 bases from J, with 11 bases between. The CDR3 DNA is TGTGCCAGCAGCTTAGTCGGTATTAAGGAAAAACTGTTTTTT. Its translation: CASSLVGIKEKLFF.

This clone was seen a few times. This chain uses TRBV29-1 with TRBJ1-1, with D uncertain. Germline loops: CDR1 SQVTM, CDR2 ANQGSEA. The CDR3 is 12 amino acids. The V gene lost 2 bases and the J gene lost 3 bases, with 7 bases spanning the gap. In DNA form, the CDR3 reads TGCAGCGTTGAATTACCAGACACTGAAGCTTTCTTT. Amino acid sequence: CSVELPDTEAFF.

CDR3 in amino acids: CAWSPDRGNQPQHF. Here the CDR3 DNA reads TGTGCCTGGAGTCCCGACAGGGGCAATCAGCCCCAGCATTTT. The genes are TRBV30 and TRBJ1-5; 7 bases are a match to TRBD1. The CDR3 sequence is 14 residues long. Germline trimming cut 2 bases from V and 2 bases from J; bases unmatched to any gene: 3. Per germline, CDR1 GTSNPN and CDR2 SVGIG (reference sequence).

The V call is TRBV6-5, the J call TRBJ1-2; the match to TRBD1 covers 9 bases. In germline, CDR1 is MNHEY, CDR2 SVGAGI. J gave up 5 bases and V 6 bases, and 10 bases lay outside the gene matches. The CDR3 spans 15 residues. CDR3 residues: CASSYGRDRVYGYTF. CDR3 sequence (DNA): TGTGCCAGCAGCTACGGCCGGGACAGGGTGTATGGCTACACCTTC.

The chain joins TRBV5-6 to TRBJ1-2; 7 bases agree with TRBD1. This CDR3 is built from 16 residues. With 1 base clipped from V and 3 bases from J, the junction kept 9 bases outside the gene matches. Germline CDR1 reads SGHDT; CDR2 reads YYEEEE. The CDR3 sequence is CASSLISGGTDYGYTF. The DNA of the CDR3 is TGTGCCAGCAGCTTGATTTCAGGGGGTACTGACTATGGCTACACCTTC.

The J gene is TRBJ2-5, the V gene TRBV5-1, with 7 nucleotides matching TRBD1. The tail of the sequence fits TRBJ2-7 better, so the J call may be wrong. The CDR3 covers 15 residues. In germline, CDR1 is SGHRS, CDR2 YFSETQ. The CDR3 is CASSLPPPGGYEQYF. CDR3 bases: TGCGCCAGCAGCTTGCCCCCCCCAGGGGGCTACGAGCAGTACTTC.

The chain carries TRBV19 and TRBJ2-1; D uncertain. The V gene lost 3 bases and the J gene lost 8 bases, with 11 bases spanning the gap. This CDR3 contains 13 residues. The V gene's germline CDR1 is LNHDA and CDR2 SQIVND (reference sequence). This CDR3 reads CASSILPSDEQFF. The CDR3 nucleotides read TGTGCCAGTAGTATCCTTCCATCGGATGAGCAGTTCTTC. Variable domain in full (rest from reference TRBV19 and TRBJ2-1): DGGITQSPKYLFRKEGQNVTLSCEQNLNHDAMYWYRQDPGQGLRLIYYSQIVNDFQKGDIAEGYSVSREKKESFPLTVTSAQKNPTAFYLCASSILPSDEQFFGPGTRLTVL.

The genes are TRBV7-7 and TRBJ1-1; D is uncertain. Per germline, CDR1 SSHAT and CDR2 FNYEAQ (reference sequence). The CDR3 totals 13 residues. V gave up 4 bases and J gave up 0 bases, with 6 bases separating them. As DNA, the CDR3 is TGTGCCAGCAGCTCCAGGTTGAACACTGAAGCTTTCTTT. It encodes CASSSRLNTEAFF.

The rearrangement joins TRBV19 to TRBJ2-6, with D perhaps TRBD1 (6 bases). CDR3 length equals 15 residues. Germline-derived CDR1 and CDR2 are LNHDA and SQIVND (reference sequence). With 6 bases removed from V and 3 bases from J, the gap between germline ends came to 12 bases. CDR3 coding DNA: TGTGCCAGTAGCTACAGGGTTCTTGGGGCCAACGTCCTGACTTTC. It is translated as CASSYRVLGANVLTF.

This chain uses TRBV5-8 with TRBJ1-5, with 9 bases that match TRBD1. V gave up 2 bases and J gave up 3 bases; unmatched junction bases: 3. In germline, CDR1 is SGHTS, CDR2 YDEGEE. CDR3 size: 15 residues. The DNA for the CDR3 is TGTGCCAGCAGCTTAGGGGACAGGGCCAATCAGCCCCAGCATTTT. Its protein product is CASSLGDRANQPQHF.

V is TRBV7-8 and J is TRBJ2-3; TRBD2 matches at 7 bases. V dropped 5 bases and J dropped 3; count of bases not matched to a gene: 5. The germline V gene encodes CDR1 SGHVS and CDR2 FQNEAQ. The CDR3 contains 14 residues. CDR3 DNA sequence: TGTGCCAGCAGCCCCTCGCGGGGGACAGATACGCAGTATTTT. Encoded protein: CASSPSRGTDTQYF.